The T cell receptor (beta chain) described here comes from a study of blood T cell repertoires in COVID-19. As for the study in general: The United States, Italy and Spain supplied acute and convalescent COVID-19 samples. Nucleic acid was either cDNA or gDNA, and it came from T cells, B-cell-depleted T cells, or PBMCs.

With 5 bases removed from V and 2 bases from J, the gap between germline ends came to 15 bases. Looked up from germline, CDR1 is LNHDA and CDR2 is SQIVND (reference sequence). This CDR3 comprises 16 residues. In the original processing: Nucleated cell counts were estimated from reference gene primer amplification. Only in-frame clones appear in the TCRdb table, and some are missing; sequencing was by immunoSEQ multiplex PCR. V, J and clone size derive from that table, while D and trimming were established from the DNA sequence. This repertoire shows around 84,000 clones, approximately 80% found once; its top ten account for over 15%. The sample holds a few counts of this clone.

V usage is TRBV19 and J usage is TRBJ2-2, with D possibly matching TRBD2 (6 bases). The sequenced sample was peripheral blood. This clonotype originated in a man aged 80 or over with active or convalescent COVID-19. The CDR3 DNA reads as TGTGCCAGTAGTTCAGGGTTGGGACTTAACACCGGGGAGCTGTTTTTT. Its protein is CASSSGLGLNTGELFF.